Below, 20 T cell receptor beta chains from the same sample are listed, as sequenced in a study of graft-versus-host responses after intestinal transplantation. Some clones are missing from TCRdb's copy, which holds only in-frame ones; the method was immunoSEQ multiplex PCR. The sample gives tens of thousands of clones, roughly 92% of which show up once; approximately 6.9% is in the top ten. Here the sequenced sample was bone marrow, taken roughly 780 days after intestinal transplantation. These receptors originate from a human patient who received an intestinal transplant, so some T cells may come from the graft donor.

The V and J genes are TRBV28 and TRBJ2-5; D is possibly TRBD2 (6 bases). CDR1 is MDHEN, CDR2 SYDVKM, per germline. This CDR3 spans 15 amino acids. V was clipped by 7 bases and J by 5 bases, with 20 bases between them. CDR3 coding DNA: TGTGCCAGCACCCCTTTGGTCCCGGGAGTTGAGACCCAGTACTTC. Encoded protein: CASTPLVPGVETQYF.

This clone was detected once. The chain carries TRBV6-1 and TRBJ2-2; 11 bases fit TRBD1. Looked up from germline, CDR1 is MNHNS and CDR2 is SASEGT. The CDR3 length is 15 residues. V shed 6 bases and J 5 bases; nucleotides not matched to a gene: 5. DNA of the CDR3: TGTGCCAGCAGAACCGGGACAGGGGGTACCGGGGAGCTGTTTTTT. Translated: CASRTGTGGTGELFF.

CDR3 nucleotide sequence: TGTGCCAGGGGAAAAAAGCTCTCTGGGGCCAACGTCCTGACTTTC. Amino acids: CARGKKLSGANVLTF. The chain couples TRBV21-1 to TRBJ2-6. TRBV21-1 is assigned pseudogene status. CDR3 length: 15 amino acids.

J is TRBJ2-1 and V is TRBV7-9, with 10 bases matching TRBD2. This CDR3 comprises 15 residues. The germline gives CDR1 SEHNR, CDR2 FQNEAQ (reference sequence). V lost 1 base, J lost 9 bases, and 6 bases stayed unmatched. The CDR3: CASSLGLAGAVEQFF. CDR3 bases: TGTGCCAGCAGCTTAGGGCTAGCGGGAGCGGTTGAGCAGTTCTTC.

This clone was counted once. The CDR3 loop reads CASSQGIGTGELFF. The CDR3 DNA is TGTGCCAGCAGTCAGGGTATCGGCACCGGGGAGCTGTTTTTT. J is TRBJ2-2 and V is TRBV28, with D perhaps matching TRBD1 (5 bases). The V gene lost 5 bases and the J gene lost 4 bases, with 11 bases spanning the gap. The CDR3 spans 14 residues. CDR1 and CDR2 from the germline V gene are MDHEN and SYDVKM.

This chain uses TRBV9 with TRBJ2-3; 16 bases agree with TRBD2. The CDR3 runs 21 residues. V was pared by 4 bases and J by 1 base, with 15 bases of the junction left unmatched. The germline gives CDR1 SGDLS, CDR2 YYNGEE. Here the CDR3 DNA reads TGTGCCAGCAGCCCTAGGCCCTCCGGGACTAGCGGGAGGGATGGCACAGATACGCAGTATTTT. Encoded protein: CASSPRPSGTSGRDGTDTQYF.

The V and J genes are TRBV6-5 and TRBJ2-3; no definite D call. CDR3 size: 14 residues. Germline CDR1 and CDR2: MNHEY and SVGAGI. V was shortened by 6 bases and J by 11 bases, with 21 bases between the two germline ends. The CDR3 DNA reads as TGTGCCAGCAGCCGCTGGTTAGGTGACGGTGGGCAGTATTTT. This translates into CASSRWLGDGGQYF.

The J gene is TRBJ1-4, the V gene TRBV2; tentatively, D is TRBD1 (6 bases). Germline CDR1 and CDR2: SNHLY and FYNNEI. CDR3 length equals 15 residues. V was cut by 4 bases and J by 8 bases, with 17 bases left in between. The CDR3 DNA follows: TGTGCCAGCAGTGCCTCGGGACACGGGGGAGAAAAACTGTTTTTT. Residues: CASSASGHGGEKLFF. The full variable domain, with the rest looked up from reference TRBV2 and TRBJ1-4, is EPEVTQTPSHQVTQMGQEVILRCVPISNHLYFYWYRQILGQKVEFLVSFYNNEISEKSEIFDDQFSVERPDGSNFTLKIRSTKLEDSAMYFCASSASGHGGEKLFFGSGTQLSVL.

This chain joins TRBV5-5 and TRBJ2-7, with D unresolved. V dropped 2 bases and J dropped 2 bases, with 8 bases sitting between them. CDR3 length equals 13 residues. The germline V gene encodes CDR1 SGHKS and CDR2 YYEKEE (reference sequence). The CDR3 spells CASSFGGTYEQYF. In DNA form, the CDR3 reads TGTGCCAGCAGCTTCGGCGGCACCTACGAGCAGTACTTC.

This chain links TRBV9 with TRBJ2-1; 7 bases map to TRBD2. V lost 0 bases to trimming and J lost 10 bases; unmatched junction nucleotides: 7. From germline, CDR1 is SGDLS and CDR2 YYNGEE. The length of the CDR3 is 14 residues. In DNA, the CDR3 is TGTGCCAGCAGCGTAGATTCTAGCGGACCCGAGCAGTTCTTC. Its translation is CASSVDSSGPEQFF.

The chain carries TRBV5-1 and TRBJ2-7, with 9 bases lining up with TRBD2. The CDR3 is made up of 15 amino acids. The trim removed 0 bases at V and 1 base at J, leaving 2 bases unmatched. Per germline, CDR1 SGHRS and CDR2 YFSETQ. Here the CDR3 DNA reads TGCGCCAGCAGCTTGGGACTAGCGGTTTCCTACGAGCAGTACTTC. Protein product: CASSLGLAVSYEQYF.

The V and J genes are TRBV6-1 and TRBJ2-3; TRBD2 might be the D (6 bases). The V end lost 0 bases, the J end lost 2 bases, and 9 bases lay between the germline ends. Looked up from germline, CDR1 is MNHNS and CDR2 is SASEGT. This CDR3 comprises 15 residues. CDR3: CASSEASSVTDTQYF. The DNA for the CDR3 is TGTGCCAGCAGTGAAGCGTCTAGCGTCACAGATACGCAGTATTTT.

The V call is TRBV19, the J call TRBJ1-5; D may be TRBD1 (5 bases). The V end was cut by 4 bases, the J end by 0 bases, with 16 bases between. The CDR3 consists of 17 residues. Germline V gene lookup returns CDR1 LNHDA and CDR2 SQIVND (reference sequence). The CDR3 sequence: CASSKQGGSYSNQPQHF. As DNA, the CDR3 is TGTGCCAGTAGTAAGCAGGGAGGTTCCTATAGCAATCAGCCCCAGCATTTT.

In the case of this clone: In the same sample, other DNA sequences code for this CDR3. The chain combines TRBV6-5 with TRBJ2-7, with D hard to call. This CDR3 region has 14 residues. Germline V CDR1 and CDR2: MNHEY, SVGAGI. V gave up 0 bases and J gave up 1 base, with 7 bases separating them. The DNA of the CDR3 is TGTGCCAGCAGTTACTCGGCTCATTCCTACGAGCAGTACTTC. This translates into CASSYSAHSYEQYF.

The chain recombines TRBV6-1 with TRBJ2-7, with TRBD1 identical over 8 bases. From germline, CDR1 is MNHNS and CDR2 SASEGT. V shed 1 base, J shed 3 bases, and the junction held 5 bases outside the gene matches. This CDR3 spans 15 amino acids. CDR3 in amino acids: CASSEGRTGGYEQYF. The CDR3 coding sequence is TGTGCCAGCAGTGAAGGCAGAACAGGGGGCTACGAGCAGTACTTC.

This chain uses TRBV18 with TRBJ2-6; 7 bases align to TRBD1. Germline trimming cut 7 bases from V and 0 bases from J; bases unmatched to any gene: 3. CDR1 is KGHSH, CDR2 LQKENI, per germline. CDR3 length equals 15 residues. Written as DNA, the CDR3 is TGTGCCAGCTTGGGACAGCACTCTGGGGCCAACGTCCTGACTTTC. It codes for CASLGQHSGANVLTF.

The chain uses TRBV6-1 and TRBJ2-7; a weak D match, TRBD1 (6 bases). Germline V lookup: CDR1 MNHNS, CDR2 SASEGT. CDR3 length equals 14 residues. Trimming cost V 4 bases and J 2 bases, with 12 bases left between them. The CDR3 sequence: CASSGPGTPYEQYF. The CDR3 DNA sequence: TGTGCCAGCAGTGGACCCGGGACACCCTACGAGCAGTACTTC.

V is TRBV14 and J is TRBJ2-7; no definite D call. Deletions cut 2 bases from V and 2 bases from J, with 16 bases between. CDR1 and CDR2 from the germline V gene are SGHDN and FVKESK. The CDR3 runs 16 residues. This chain's CDR3 is CASSQPGAAPPYEQYF. For the CDR3, the DNA is TGTGCCAGCAGCCAACCCGGCGCGGCGCCGCCCTACGAGCAGTACTTC.

This chain links TRBV13 with TRBJ1-2, with 7 bases fitting TRBD1. The CDR3 is 16 residues long. The germline V gene has CDR1 PRHDT and CDR2 FYEKMQ (reference sequence). After removal of 4 bases from V and 6 bases from J, the junction contained 14 bases not matched to a gene. DNA for the CDR3: TGTGCCAGCAGCTCGAGGGGGCTGGGTATTCGAGATGGCTACACCTTC. Its translation is CASSSRGLGIRDGYTF. Looking up the rest from reference TRBV13 and TRBJ1-2 gives the full variable domain: AAGVIQSPRHLIKEKRETATLKCYPIPRHDTVYWYQQGPGQDPQFLISFYEKMQSDKGSIPDRFSAQQFSDYHSELNMSSLELGDSALYFCASSSRGLGIRDGYTFGSGTRLTVV.

Here the CDR3 DNA reads TGTGCCAGCAGCCAAGATCGGGTTGGCTACACCTTC. It translates to CASSQDRVGYTF. This chain connects TRBV4-2 to TRBJ1-2; D not resolved. This CDR3 is 12 amino acids long. Germline-derived CDR1 and CDR2 are LGHNA and YNFKEQ. V lost 0 bases and J 7 bases, leaving 6 bases between the germline ends.